This is a list of T cell receptor beta chains from one sample in a study of blood T cell repertoires in COVID-19. TCRdb keeps only in-frame clones here, not all; method: immunoSEQ multiplex PCR. The table records 110,000 to 150,000 clones, approximately 86% of them present only once. Sequencing was carried out using peripheral blood. All receptors derive from a human donor in a cohort sampled during active COVID-19. Each CDR3 is given with its conserved first and last residue. The D gene is left open where the match is weak. Expanded clones get a size class; other rows say once, few or many, or leave the size out.

clone size	D gene	V gene	J gene	CDR3 protein	CDR3 DNA
few	-	TRBV20-1	TRBJ2-1	CSASYWEKVGDEQFF	TGCAGTGCTAGTTATTGGGAGAAGGTTGGGGATGAGCAGTTCTTC
once	-	TRBV12-3/TRBV12-4	TRBJ1-1	CASTFSGTEAFF	TGTGCCAGCACATTTTCCGGGACAGAAGCTTTCTTT
once	TRBD1	TRBV5-5	TRBJ1-5	CASSFNPGQINQPQHF	TGTGCCAGCAGCTTTAATCCGGGACAGATCAATCAGCCCCAGCATTTT
once	-	TRBV30	TRBJ2-7	CAWSPRRGRGTYEQYF	TGTGCCTGGAGTCCCCGAAGGGGCCGGGGGACCTACGAGCAGTACTTC
-	TRBD2	TRBV9	TRBJ2-3	CASSVGSSGRFSTDTQYF	TGTGCCAGCAGCGTAGGGTCTAGCGGGAGATTTAGCACAGATACGCAGTATTTT
once	-	TRBV3-1/TRBV3-2	TRBJ2-3	CASSQLGSETDTQYF	TGTGCCAGCAGCCAACTGGGGAGTGAGACAGATACGCAGTATTTT
-	TRBD1	TRBV25-1	TRBJ1-1	CASSELGTGKAFF	TGTGCCAGCAGTGAACTTGGGACAGGGAAAGCTTTCTTT
-	-	TRBV27	TRBJ2-1	CASSLLGGESYNEQFF	TGTGCCAGCAGTTTACTCGGCGGAGAATCTTACAATGAGCAGTTCTTC
-	-	TRBV3-1/TRBV3-2	TRBJ2-5	CASSQRVGRQETQYF	TGTGCCAGCAGCCAACGAGTAGGCAGGCAAGAGACCCAGTACTTC
-	-	TRBV5-6	TRBJ1-2	CASSLAGKDYGYTF	TGTGCCAGCAGCTTGGCAGGGAAGGACTATGGCTACACCTTC
-	TRBD2	TRBV11-3	TRBJ2-3	CASSIGLAGTDTQYF	TGTGCCAGCAGCATCGGACTAGCGGGCACAGATACGCAGTATTTT
-	TRBD1	TRBV15	TRBJ1-5	CATSRVDRDQPQHF	TGTGCCACCAGCAGAGTGGACAGGGATCAGCCCCAGCATTTT
-	TRBD2	TRBV18	TRBJ2-1	CASSPQGTSGAANEQFF	TGTGCCAGCTCACCACAGGGGACTAGCGGAGCTGCCAATGAGCAGTTCTTC
-	-	TRBV29-1	TRBJ1-2	CSVNTGGGYTF	TGCAGCGTAAATACAGGAGGGGGCTACACCTTC
-	TRBD1	TRBV19	TRBJ1-6	CASSSLGQGYSPLHF	TGTGCCAGTAGTAGCCTGGGACAGGGTTATTCACCCCTCCACTTT
-	-	TRBV5-4	TRBJ2-5	CASSLEAAPSETQYF	TGTGCCAGCAGCTTGGAAGCGGCCCCATCGGAGACCCAGTACTTC
-	-	TRBV5-1	TRBJ2-2	CASRWQEEAGELFF	TGCGCCAGCAGGTGGCAGGAGGAGGCCGGGGAGCTGTTTTTT
-	-	TRBV4-1	TRBJ1-5	CASSQVFQGGQPQHF	TGCGCCAGCAGCCAAGTGTTTCAGGGAGGTCAGCCCCAGCATTTT
-	-	TRBV19	TRBJ2-5	CASSWGPQETQYF	TGTGCCAGTTCGTGGGGGCCCCAAGAGACCCAGTACTTC
-	TRBD1	TRBV4-1	TRBJ2-7	CASSRTGGINEQYF	TGCGCCAGCAGCCGGACAGGGGGTATAAACGAGCAGTACTTC
-	TRBD1	TRBV6-5	TRBJ1-5	CASRQQGVSNQPQHF	TGTGCCAGCAGACAACAGGGGGTTAGCAATCAGCCCCAGCATTTT
-	TRBD2	TRBV7-3	TRBJ2-3	CASSSSSGTQYF	TGTGCCAGCAGCTCCTCTAGCGGTACGCAGTATTTT
-	-	TRBV28	TRBJ2-7	CASTPQRTGIHEQYF	TGTGCCAGCACTCCCCAGCGAACGGGTATCCACGAGCAGTACTTC
-	TRBD1	TRBV4-1	TRBJ1-3	CASSRDPGQVRSGNTIYF	TGCGCCAGCAGCCGAGATCCGGGACAGGTGCGCTCTGGAAACACCATATATTTT
-	-	TRBV2	TRBJ1-6	CAILSEQANSPLHF	TGTGCCATCCTGAGTGAACAGGCGAATTCACCCCTCCACTTT
-	TRBD1	TRBV10-3	TRBJ2-7	CAISDPTGIPYEQYF	TGTGCCATCAGTGACCCGACAGGGATCCCCTACGAGCAGTACTTC
-	-	TRBV9	TRBJ2-7	CASSVSLATSYEQYF	TGTGCCAGCAGCGTATCACTTGCTACCTCCTACGAGCAGTACTTC
-	-	TRBV4-1	TRBJ1-2	CASSPPLPGSGTGGYTF	TGCGCCAGCAGCCCGCCATTACCGGGCTCGGGAACGGGTGGCTACACCTTC
-	-	TRBV27	TRBJ1-2	CARGRLARQENYGYTF	TGTGCTAGAGGTCGGCTAGCCCGACAGGAGAACTATGGCTACACCTTC
-	-	TRBV7-2	TRBJ2-7	CASSLARNEQYF	TGTGCCAGCAGCTTAGCGAGGAACGAGCAGTACTTC
-	TRBD2	TRBV10-1	TRBJ2-1	CASSTSGSFFNEQFF	TGCGCCAGCAGTACTAGCGGGAGCTTCTTCAATGAGCAGTTCTTC
-	TRBD1	TRBV27	TRBJ2-2	CASSLLGTGVNTGELFF	TGTGCCAGCAGTTTATTGGGGACAGGGGTGAACACCGGGGAGCTGTTTTTT
-	TRBD1	TRBV29-1	TRBJ1-5	CSANRDRGRYKDQPQHF	TGCAGCGCAAACCGGGACAGGGGGCGGTATAAGGATCAGCCCCAGCATTTT
few	TRBD1	TRBV27	TRBJ2-2	CASSWSPRRGQDHSLNTGELFF	TGTGCCAGCAGTTGGTCCCCTCGGCGAGGACAGGATCACAGCCTGAACACCGGGGAGCTGTTTTTT
-	-	TRBV12-5	TRBJ1-1	CASGLVLGTLVDSEAFF	TGTGCTAGTGGTTTGGTACTAGGTACCCTCGTTGACTCTGAAGCTTTCTTT
-	TRBD1	TRBV5-8	TRBJ1-2	CASSSMTGIHYGYTF	TGTGCCAGCAGCTCCATGACAGGGATCCACTATGGCTACACCTTC
-	TRBD2	TRBV27	TRBJ2-3	CASGYSGPVGTQYF	TGTGCCAGCGGGTATAGCGGGCCAGTCGGTACGCAGTATTTT